This TCR beta chain was retrieved from a study of blood T cell repertoires in COVID-19. Turning to the study itself: Samples of COVID-19 (acute and convalescent) were obtained from the United States, Italy and Spain.

Seattle cases were enrolled at active infection and followed longitudinally. This clone was picked up a small number of times. This CDR3 region has 12 residues. CDR1 SGHRS and CDR2 YFSETQ come from the germline V gene. Trimming took 2 bases from V and 14 from J, leaving 16 bases between them. Authors' processing steps: Researchers report that nucleated cell counts were estimated from reference gene primer amplification. Libraries were prepared by immunoSEQ multiplex PCR; TCRdb keeps only in-frame clonotypes and omits some of them. V and J calls and clone size are given by that table; D and trimming were obtained from the DNA. This repertoire shows some 180,000 clones, 75% to 90% found once; its top ten account for 7%.

Input material: peripheral blood. This receptor was identified in a woman between 35 and 50 years old with COVID-19, enrolled during active disease. The chain has TRBV5-1 and TRBJ1-2; the D gene is possibly TRBD1 (6 bases). CDR3: CASSLAAGVWTF. The CDR3 bases are TGCGCCAGCAGCTTAGCTGCAGGGGTCTGGACCTTC.